Presented here are 4 T cell receptor beta chains from one specimen sequenced in a study of T cells in women clearing cervical HPV infection. Sequenced by immunoSEQ multiplex PCR; TCRdb stores in-frame clones only, minus some. Its listing shows some 20,000 clones. Sequencing was done on a sample of blood buffy coat. These receptors were taken from a woman aged 18-69 years with a cervical HPV16 infection that either progressed to CIN3+ or cleared (not recorded which).

To note about this clone: The read terminates 3 residues ahead of where the CDR3 ends, so the germline J gene completes it. The rearrangement links TRBV27 to TRBJ2-3; 9 positions match TRBD2. The CDR3 has 15 amino acids. V shed 1 base, J shed 4 bases, and the junction held 3 bases outside the gene matches. From germline, CDR1 is MNHEY and CDR2 SMNVEV (reference sequence). The CDR3 region is CASSLLAGVADTQYF. The part of the CDR3 DNA that was read is TGTGCCAGCAGTTTATTAGCGGGAGTGGCAGATACG.

A note on this clone: With the read ending 3 residues before the CDR3 end, the germline J gene is used to fill in that end. V usage is TRBV20-1 and J usage is TRBJ2-3; TRBD2 matches at 9 bases. This CDR3 region has 12 residues. CDR1 and CDR2 from the germline V gene are DFQATT and SNEGSKA (reference sequence). The CDR3 DNA, read in part, is TGCAGTGCTAGAGGACTAGCGGAGACG. The encoded protein is CSARGLAET. In full, the CDR3 reads CSARGLAETQYF.

On this clone: The read finishes 3 residues shy of the CDR3 end, and the germline J gene is used to complete it. The chain has TRBV10-3 and TRBJ1-1, with 7 positions matching TRBD1. The CDR3 covers 13 residues. The V gene's germline CDR1 is ENHRY and CDR2 SYGVKD. V lost 9 bases and J lost 5; bases outside the gene matches: 9. Here the CDR3 reads CAIARTGDTEAFF. The sequenced CDR3 bases are TGTGCCATTGCCCGGACAGGAGATACTGAA.

The CDR3 loop is CASTGEGGPQYF. The sequenced part of the CDR3 DNA is TGTGCCAGCACCGGGGAGGGCGGCCCG. The chain is built from TRBV7-9 and TRBJ2-3; 7 bases are a match to TRBD2. The missing CDR3 end, 3 residues past where the read stops, is filled in from the germline J gene. In germline, CDR1 is SEHNR, CDR2 FQNEAQ (reference sequence). The CDR3 is made up of 12 amino acids. Full variable domain (remainder filled in from reference TRBV7-9 and TRBJ2-3): DTGVSQNPRHKITKRGQNVTFRCDPISEHNRLYWYRQTLGQGPEFLTYFQNEAQLEKSRLLSDRFSAERPKGSFSTLEIQRTEQGDSAMYLCASTGEGGPQYFGPGTRLTVL.